The 6 T cell receptor beta chains reported below all come from one sample, sequenced in a study of T cell changes during pregnancy in multiple sclerosis (dated by TCRdb to 2018 to 2020). Libraries were built with the immunoSEQ multiplex PCR assay. In TCRdb, the immuneACCESS table is reduced to in-frame sequences with V and J assigned. These tables do not hold every clone; where another copy was compared, an unresolved V gene accounts for under half, and the others remain unexplained. Recorded for this sample are around 39,000 clones; 85% to 95% of them occurred a single time. Approximately 1.1% of the sample comes from the top ten. The sequencing input was PBMCs (not recorded whether the cells were cultured). Source of these receptors: a female donor with multiple sclerosis, enrolled in a pregnancy study.

This chain joins TRBV30 and TRBJ2-7, with a weak D call TRBD1 (6 bases). Trimming shortened V by 3 bases and J by 0 bases, and 9 bases separated the two germline ends. There are 13 residues in the CDR3. Per germline, CDR1 GTSNPN and CDR2 SVGIG (reference sequence). The CDR3 protein is CAWRGGGSYEQYF. The DNA for the CDR3 is TGTGCCTGGAGAGGGGGTGGCTCCTACGAGCAGTACTTC.

This chain uses TRBV2 with TRBJ2-1; 8 positions match TRBD1. Germline V gene lookup returns CDR1 SNHLY and CDR2 FYNNEI. The J segment lost 6 bases and the V segment lost 3 bases, leaving 7 bases of the junction unmatched. There are 15 residues in the CDR3. The chain's CDR3 is CASSDRDRLVNEQFF. As DNA, the CDR3 is TGTGCCAGCAGTGATAGGGACAGGTTAGTCAATGAGCAGTTCTTC. Filled out from reference TRBV2 and TRBJ2-1, the complete variable domain reads EPEVTQTPSHQVTQMGQEVILRCVPISNHLYFYWYRQILGQKVEFLVSFYNNEISEKSEIFDDQFSVERPDGSNFTLKIRSTKLEDSAMYFCASSDRDRLVNEQFFGPGTRLTVL.

The chain uses TRBV27 and TRBJ1-3; no clear D. Trimming removed 8 bases at V and 1 base at J, with 18 bases between. From germline, CDR1 is MNHEY and CDR2 SMNVEV (reference sequence). The CDR3 is 16 residues long. The DNA for the CDR3 is TGTGCCAGCGCTCAGACACCTAGATCTTCTGGAAACACCATATATTTT. Translating it yields CASAQTPRSSGNTIYF.

The chain has TRBV10-2 and TRBJ2-5; 11 positions match TRBD2. Germline assignment: CDR1 WSHSY and CDR2 SAAADI. V lost 3 bases to trimming and J lost 5 bases; unmatched junction nucleotides: 5. CDR3 length equals 15 residues. The CDR3 region is CASSDLLAGVETQYF. The CDR3 coding sequence is TGCGCCAGCAGTGATCTACTAGCGGGAGTGGAGACCCAGTACTTC.

This clone is a singleton in its sample. The V and J genes are TRBV7-9 and TRBJ1-1, with 7 bases that match TRBD1. This CDR3 comprises 16 residues. Germline CDR1 reads SEHNR; CDR2 reads FQNEAQ (reference sequence). J gave up 4 bases and V 0 bases, and 8 bases lay outside the gene matches. The CDR3 DNA reads TGTGCCAGCAGCTTAGCGCCGGGACAGTCCTCCACTGAAGCTTTCTTT. Amino acids: CASSLAPGQSSTEAFF.

The rearrangement joins TRBV9 to TRBJ1-4; 9 bases match TRBD1. Trimming removed 0 bases from V and 5 bases from J; junction bases left unmatched: 2. The CDR3 totals 15 residues. Germline assignment: CDR1 SGDLS and CDR2 YYNGEE. The CDR3 region has the DNA TGTGCCAGCAGCGTAGACAGGGGGCAGAATGAAAAACTGTTTTTT. Translated, it gives CASSVDRGQNEKLFF.